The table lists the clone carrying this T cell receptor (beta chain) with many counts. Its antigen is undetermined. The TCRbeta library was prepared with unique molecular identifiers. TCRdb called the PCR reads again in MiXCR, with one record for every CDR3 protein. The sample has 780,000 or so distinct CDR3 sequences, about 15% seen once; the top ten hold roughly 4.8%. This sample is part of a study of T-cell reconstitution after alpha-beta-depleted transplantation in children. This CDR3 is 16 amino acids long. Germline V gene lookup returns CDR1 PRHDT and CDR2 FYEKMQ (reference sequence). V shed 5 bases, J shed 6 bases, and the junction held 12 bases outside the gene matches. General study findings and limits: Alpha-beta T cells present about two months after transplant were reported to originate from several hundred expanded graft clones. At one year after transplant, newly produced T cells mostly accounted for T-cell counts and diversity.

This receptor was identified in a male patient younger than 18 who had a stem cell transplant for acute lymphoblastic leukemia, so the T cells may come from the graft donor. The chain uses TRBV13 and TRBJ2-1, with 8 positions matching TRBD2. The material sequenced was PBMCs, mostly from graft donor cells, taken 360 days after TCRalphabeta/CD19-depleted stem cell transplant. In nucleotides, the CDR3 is TGTGCCAGCAGCGACTGGAGCGGGAGAGGAGGCAATGAGCAGTTCTTC. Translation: CASSDWSGRGGNEQFF.